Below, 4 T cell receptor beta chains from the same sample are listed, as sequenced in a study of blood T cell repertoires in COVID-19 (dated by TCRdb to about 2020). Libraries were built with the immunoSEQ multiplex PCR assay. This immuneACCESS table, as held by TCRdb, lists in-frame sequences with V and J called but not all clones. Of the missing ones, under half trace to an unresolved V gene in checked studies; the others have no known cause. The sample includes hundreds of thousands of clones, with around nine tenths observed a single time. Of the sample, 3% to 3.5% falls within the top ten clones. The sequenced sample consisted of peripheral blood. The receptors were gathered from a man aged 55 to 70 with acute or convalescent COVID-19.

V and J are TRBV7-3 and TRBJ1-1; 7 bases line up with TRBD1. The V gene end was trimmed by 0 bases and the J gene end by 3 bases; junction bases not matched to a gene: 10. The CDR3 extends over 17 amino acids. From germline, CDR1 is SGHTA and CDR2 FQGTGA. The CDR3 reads CASSLTAIQGRHTEAFF. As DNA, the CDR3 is TGTGCCAGCAGCTTAACCGCAATACAGGGGAGGCACACTGAAGCTTTCTTT.

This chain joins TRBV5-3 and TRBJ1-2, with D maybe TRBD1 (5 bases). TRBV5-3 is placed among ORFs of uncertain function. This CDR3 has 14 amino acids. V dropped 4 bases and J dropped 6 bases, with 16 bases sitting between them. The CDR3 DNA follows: TGTGCCAGAAGCGCATACAGGCTTCGGAATGGCTACACCTTC. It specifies CARSAYRLRNGYTF.

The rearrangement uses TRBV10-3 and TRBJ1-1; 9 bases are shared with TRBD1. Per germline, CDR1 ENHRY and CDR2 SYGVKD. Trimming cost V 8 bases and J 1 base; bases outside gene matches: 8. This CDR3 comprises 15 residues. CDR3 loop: CAIGGQGRPNTEAFF. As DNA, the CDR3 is TGTGCCATCGGGGGACAGGGAAGGCCGAACACTGAAGCTTTCTTT.

The CDR3 reads CASSPLSPAGGLDTQYF. The CDR3 DNA reads as TGTGCCAGCAGCCCCCTAAGCCCGGCGGGGGGGCTGGATACGCAGTATTTT. The rearrangement links TRBV7-2 to TRBJ2-3, with 9 bases that match TRBD2. Germline CDR1 SGHTA, CDR2 FQGNSA. Trimming removed 5 bases from V and 6 bases from J; junction bases left unmatched: 15. This CDR3 spans 17 amino acids.